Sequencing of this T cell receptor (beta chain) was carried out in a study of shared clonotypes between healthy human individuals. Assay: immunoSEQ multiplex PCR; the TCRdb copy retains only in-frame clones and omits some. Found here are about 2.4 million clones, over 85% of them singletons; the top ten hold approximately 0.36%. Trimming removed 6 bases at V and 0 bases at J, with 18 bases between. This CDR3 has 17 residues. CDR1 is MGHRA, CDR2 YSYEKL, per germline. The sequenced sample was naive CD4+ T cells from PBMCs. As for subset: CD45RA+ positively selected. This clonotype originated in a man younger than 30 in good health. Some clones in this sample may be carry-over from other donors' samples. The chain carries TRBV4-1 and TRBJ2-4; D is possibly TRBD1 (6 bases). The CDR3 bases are TGCGCCAGCAGTTCGTACAGGGAACTTCTAGCCAAAAACATTCAGTACTTC. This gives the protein CASSSYRELLAKNIQYF.